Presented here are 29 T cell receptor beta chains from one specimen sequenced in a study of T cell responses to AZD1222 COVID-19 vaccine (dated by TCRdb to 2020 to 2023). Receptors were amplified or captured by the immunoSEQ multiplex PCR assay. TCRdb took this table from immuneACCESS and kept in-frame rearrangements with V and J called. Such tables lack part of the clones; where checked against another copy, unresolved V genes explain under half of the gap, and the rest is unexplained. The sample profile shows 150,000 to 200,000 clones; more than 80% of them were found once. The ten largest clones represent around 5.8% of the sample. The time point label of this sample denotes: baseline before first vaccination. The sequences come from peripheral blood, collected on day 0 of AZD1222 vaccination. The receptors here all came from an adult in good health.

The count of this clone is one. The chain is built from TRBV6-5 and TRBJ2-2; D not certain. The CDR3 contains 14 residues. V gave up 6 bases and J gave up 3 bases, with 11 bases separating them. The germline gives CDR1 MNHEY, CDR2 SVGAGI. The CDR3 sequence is CASSFVDYTGELFF. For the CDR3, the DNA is TGTGCCAGCAGCTTCGTAGATTACACCGGGGAGCTGTTTTTT.

Here the CDR3 DNA reads TGTGCCAGCAGTTACTACGGGACAGGGAGAATGACTGAAGCTTTCTTT. The encoded protein is CASSYYGTGRMTEAFF. J is TRBJ1-1 and V is TRBV6-5; the match to TRBD1 covers 9 bases. The ends lost 1 base at V and 5 bases at J; junction bases unmatched: 8. This CDR3 is 16 amino acids long. Germline loops: CDR1 MNHEY, CDR2 SVGAGI.

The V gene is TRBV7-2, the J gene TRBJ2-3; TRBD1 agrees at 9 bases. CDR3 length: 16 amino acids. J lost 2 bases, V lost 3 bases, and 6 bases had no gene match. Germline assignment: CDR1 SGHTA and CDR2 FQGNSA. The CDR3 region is CASSFLGQGATDTQYF. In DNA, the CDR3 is TGTGCCAGCAGCTTTCTGGGACAGGGCGCCACAGATACGCAGTATTTT. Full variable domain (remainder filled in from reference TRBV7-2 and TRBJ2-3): GAGVSQSPSNKVTEKGKDVELRCDPISGHTALYWYRQSLGQGLEFLIYFQGNSAPDKSGLPSDRFSAERTGGSVSTLTIQRTQQEDSAVYLCASSFLGQGATDTQYFGPGTRLTVL.

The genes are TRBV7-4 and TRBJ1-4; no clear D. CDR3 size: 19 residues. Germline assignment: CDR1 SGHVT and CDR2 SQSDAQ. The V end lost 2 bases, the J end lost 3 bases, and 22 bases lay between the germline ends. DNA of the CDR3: TGTGCCAGCAGCTTACCCCCAGGCAGTAACCGGGGATCTAATGAAAAACTGTTTTTT. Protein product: CASSLPPGSNRGSNEKLFF.

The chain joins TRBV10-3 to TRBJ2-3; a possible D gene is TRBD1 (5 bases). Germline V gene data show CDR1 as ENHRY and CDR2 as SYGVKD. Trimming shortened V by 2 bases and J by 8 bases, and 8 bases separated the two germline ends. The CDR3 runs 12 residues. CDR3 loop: CAISERQGTQYF. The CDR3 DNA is TGTGCCATCAGTGAGCGGCAGGGTACGCAGTATTTT.

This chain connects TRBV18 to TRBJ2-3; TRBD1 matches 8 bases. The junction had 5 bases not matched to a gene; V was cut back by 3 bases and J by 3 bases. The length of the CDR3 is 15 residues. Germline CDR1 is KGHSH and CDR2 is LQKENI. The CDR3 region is CASSPLRTGTDTQYF. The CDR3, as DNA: TGTGCCAGCTCACCCCTCCGGACAGGGACAGATACGCAGTATTTT.

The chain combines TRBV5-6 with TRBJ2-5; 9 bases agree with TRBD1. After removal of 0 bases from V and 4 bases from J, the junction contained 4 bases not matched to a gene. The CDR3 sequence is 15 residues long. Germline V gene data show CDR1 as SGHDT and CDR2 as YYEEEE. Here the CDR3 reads CASSLEGQGPETQYF. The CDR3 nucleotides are TGTGCCAGCAGCTTGGAGGGACAGGGCCCAGAGACCCAGTACTTC.

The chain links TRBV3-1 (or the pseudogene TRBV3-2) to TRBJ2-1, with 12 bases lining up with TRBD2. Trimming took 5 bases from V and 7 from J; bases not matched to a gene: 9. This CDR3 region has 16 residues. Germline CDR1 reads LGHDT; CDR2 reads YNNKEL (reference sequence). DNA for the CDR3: TGTGCCAGCAGCGCCGGACTAGCGGGGAATCAAAATGAGCAGTTCTTC. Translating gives CASSAGLAGNQNEQFF.

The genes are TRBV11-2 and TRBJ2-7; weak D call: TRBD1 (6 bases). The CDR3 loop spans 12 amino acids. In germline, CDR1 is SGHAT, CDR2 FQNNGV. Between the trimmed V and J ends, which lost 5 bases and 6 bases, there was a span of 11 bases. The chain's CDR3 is CASSLQGREQYF. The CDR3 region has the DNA TGTGCCAGCAGCCTACAGGGCCGCGAGCAGTACTTC. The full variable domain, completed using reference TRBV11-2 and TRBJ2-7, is EAGVAQSPRYKIIEKRQSVAFWCNPISGHATLYWYQQILGQGPKLLIQFQNNGVVDDSQLPKDRFSAERLKGVDSTLKIQPAKLEDSAVYLCASSLQGREQYFGPGTRLTVT.

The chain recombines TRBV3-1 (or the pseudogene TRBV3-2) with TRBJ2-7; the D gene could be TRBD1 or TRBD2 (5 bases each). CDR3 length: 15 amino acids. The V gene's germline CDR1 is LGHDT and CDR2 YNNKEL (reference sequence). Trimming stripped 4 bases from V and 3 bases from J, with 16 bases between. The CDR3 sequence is CASSRGTVESYEQYF. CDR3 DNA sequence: TGTGCCAGCAGCCGAGGGACGGTCGAAAGCTACGAGCAGTACTTC.

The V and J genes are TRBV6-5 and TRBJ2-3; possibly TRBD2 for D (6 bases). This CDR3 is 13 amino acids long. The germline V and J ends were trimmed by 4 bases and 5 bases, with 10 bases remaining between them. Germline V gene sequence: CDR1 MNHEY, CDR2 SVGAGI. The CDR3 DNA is TGTGCCAGCAGTTCGGGACTGCTAGATACGCAGTATTTT. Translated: CASSSGLLDTQYF.

CDR3 protein: CASSSPLGTGYTGELFF. For the CDR3, the DNA is TGTGCCAGCAGCTCGCCCTTGGGGACAGGGTACACCGGGGAGCTGTTTTTT. V is TRBV5-8 and J is TRBJ2-2; TRBD1 matches at 9 bases. Germline trimming cut 3 bases from V and 3 bases from J; bases unmatched to any gene: 9. Germline V gene lookup returns CDR1 SGHTS and CDR2 YDEGEE. The CDR3 extends over 17 amino acids. The variable domain in full, with the rest retrieved from reference TRBV5-8 and TRBJ2-2, is EAGVTQSPTHLIKTRGQQATLRCSPISGHTSVYWYQQALGLGLQFLLWYDEGEERNRGNFPPRFSGRQFPNYSSELNVNALELEDSALYLCASSSPLGTGYTGELFFGEGSRLTVL.

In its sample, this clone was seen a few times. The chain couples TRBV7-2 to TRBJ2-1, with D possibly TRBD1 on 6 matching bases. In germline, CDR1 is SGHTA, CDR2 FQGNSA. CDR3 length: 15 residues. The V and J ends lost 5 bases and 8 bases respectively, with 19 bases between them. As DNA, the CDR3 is TGTGCCAGCAGCCCAGCCGCGTGGGGGCCAGATGAGCAGTTCTTC. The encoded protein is CASSPAAWGPDEQFF.

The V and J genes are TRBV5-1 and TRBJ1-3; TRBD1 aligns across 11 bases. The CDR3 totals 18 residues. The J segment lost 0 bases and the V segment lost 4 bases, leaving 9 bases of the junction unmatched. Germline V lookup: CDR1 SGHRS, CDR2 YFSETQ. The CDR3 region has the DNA TGCGCCAGCAGCCTTTGGCCGGGACAGGGGGTCTCTGGAAACACCATATATTTT. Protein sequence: CASSLWPGQGVSGNTIYF.

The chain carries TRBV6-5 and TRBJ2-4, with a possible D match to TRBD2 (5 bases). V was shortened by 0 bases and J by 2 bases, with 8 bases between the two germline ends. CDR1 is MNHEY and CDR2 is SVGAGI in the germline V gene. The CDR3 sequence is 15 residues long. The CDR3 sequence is CASSYSRGSKNIQYF. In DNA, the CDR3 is TGTGCCAGCAGTTACTCTCGGGGTTCCAAAAACATTCAGTACTTC.

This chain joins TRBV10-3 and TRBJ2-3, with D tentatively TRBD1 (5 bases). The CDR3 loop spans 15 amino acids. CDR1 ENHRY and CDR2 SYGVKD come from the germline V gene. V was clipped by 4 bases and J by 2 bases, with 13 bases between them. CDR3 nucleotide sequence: TGTGCCATCAGTGTGGTCAGGGCCCCCACAGATACGCAGTATTTT. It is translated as CAISVVRAPTDTQYF.

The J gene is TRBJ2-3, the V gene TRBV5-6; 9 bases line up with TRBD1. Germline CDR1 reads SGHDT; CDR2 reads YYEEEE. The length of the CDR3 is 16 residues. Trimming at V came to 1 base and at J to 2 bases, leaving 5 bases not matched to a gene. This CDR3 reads CASSLTGGLSTDTQYF. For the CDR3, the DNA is TGTGCCAGCAGCTTGACAGGGGGCCTATCCACAGATACGCAGTATTTT.

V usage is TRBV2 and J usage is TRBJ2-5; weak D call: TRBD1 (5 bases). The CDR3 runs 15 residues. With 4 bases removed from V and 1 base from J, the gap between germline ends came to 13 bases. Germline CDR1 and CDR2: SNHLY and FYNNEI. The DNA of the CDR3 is TGTGCCAGCAGTGTTATTAGGGGAATCCAAGAGACCCAGTACTTC. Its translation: CASSVIRGIQETQYF.

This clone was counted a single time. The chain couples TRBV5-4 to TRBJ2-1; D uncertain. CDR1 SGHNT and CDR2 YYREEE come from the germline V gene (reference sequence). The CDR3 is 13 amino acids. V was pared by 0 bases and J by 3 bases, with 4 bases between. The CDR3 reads CASSLGDYNEQFF. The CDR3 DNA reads TGTGCCAGCAGCTTGGGGGACTACAATGAGCAGTTCTTC.

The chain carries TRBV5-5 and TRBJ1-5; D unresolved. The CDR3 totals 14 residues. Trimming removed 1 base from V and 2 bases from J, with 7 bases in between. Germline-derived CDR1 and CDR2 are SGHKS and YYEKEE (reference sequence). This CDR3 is CASSLQWGNQPQHF. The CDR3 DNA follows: TGTGCCAGCAGCTTGCAATGGGGCAATCAGCCCCAGCATTTT.

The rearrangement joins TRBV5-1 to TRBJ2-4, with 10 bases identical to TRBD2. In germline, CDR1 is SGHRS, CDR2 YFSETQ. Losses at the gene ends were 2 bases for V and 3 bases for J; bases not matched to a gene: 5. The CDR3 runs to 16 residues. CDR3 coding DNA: TGCGCCAGCAGCTTTTCTAGCGGGGGAGTCAAAAACATTCAGTACTTC. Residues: CASSFSSGGVKNIQYF.

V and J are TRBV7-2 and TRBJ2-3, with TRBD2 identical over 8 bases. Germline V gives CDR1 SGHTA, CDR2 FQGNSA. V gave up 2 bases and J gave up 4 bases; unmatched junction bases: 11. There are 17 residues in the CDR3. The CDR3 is CASSLRVAGRVADTQYF. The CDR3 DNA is TGTGCCAGCAGCTTAAGGGTAGCGGGGAGGGTGGCAGATACGCAGTATTTT.

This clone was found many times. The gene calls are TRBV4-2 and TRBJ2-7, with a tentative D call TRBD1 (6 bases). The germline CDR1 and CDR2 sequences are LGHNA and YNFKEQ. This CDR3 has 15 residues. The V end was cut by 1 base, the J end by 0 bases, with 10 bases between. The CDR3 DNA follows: TGTGCCAGCAGCCAAGTTTTGGGACACTCCTACGAGCAGTACTTC. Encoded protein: CASSQVLGHSYEQYF.

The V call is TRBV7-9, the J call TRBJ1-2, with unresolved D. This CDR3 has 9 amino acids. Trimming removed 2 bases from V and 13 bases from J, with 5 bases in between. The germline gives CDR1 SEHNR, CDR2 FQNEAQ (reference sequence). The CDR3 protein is CASSLMGTF. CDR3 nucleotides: TGTGCCAGCAGCTTAATGGGCACCTTC.

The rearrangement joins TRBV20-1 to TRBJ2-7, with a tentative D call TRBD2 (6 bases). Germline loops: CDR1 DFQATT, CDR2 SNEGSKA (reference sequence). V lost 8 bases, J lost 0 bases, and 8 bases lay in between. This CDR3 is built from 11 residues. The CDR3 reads CSRGDSYEQYF. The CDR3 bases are TGCAGTCGCGGGGACTCCTACGAGCAGTACTTC.

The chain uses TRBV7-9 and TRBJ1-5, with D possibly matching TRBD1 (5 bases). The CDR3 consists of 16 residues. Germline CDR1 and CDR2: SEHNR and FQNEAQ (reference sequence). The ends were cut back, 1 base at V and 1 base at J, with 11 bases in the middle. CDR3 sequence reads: CASSLDQGPSNQPQHF. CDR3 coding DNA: TGTGCCAGCAGCTTAGACCAGGGTCCCAGCAATCAGCCCCAGCATTTT. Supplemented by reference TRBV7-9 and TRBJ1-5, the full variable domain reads DTGVSQNPRHKITKRGQNVTFRCDPISEHNRLYWYRQTLGQGPEFLTYFQNEAQLEKSRLLSDRFSAERPKGSFSTLEIQRTEQGDSAMYLCASSLDQGPSNQPQHFGDGTRLSIL.

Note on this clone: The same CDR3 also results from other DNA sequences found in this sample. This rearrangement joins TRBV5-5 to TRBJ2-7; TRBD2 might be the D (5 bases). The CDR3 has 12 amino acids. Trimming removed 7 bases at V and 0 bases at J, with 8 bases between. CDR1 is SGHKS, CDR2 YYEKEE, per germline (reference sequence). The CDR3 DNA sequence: TGTGCCAGCCGTGGGAGCTCCTACGAGCAGTACTTC. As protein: CASRGSSYEQYF. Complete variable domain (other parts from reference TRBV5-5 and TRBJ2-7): DAGVTQSPTHLIKTRGQQVTLRCSPISGHKSVSWYQQVLGQGPQFIFQYYEKEERGRGNFPDRFSARQFPNYSSELNVNALLLGDSALYLCASRGSSYEQYFGPGTRLTVT.

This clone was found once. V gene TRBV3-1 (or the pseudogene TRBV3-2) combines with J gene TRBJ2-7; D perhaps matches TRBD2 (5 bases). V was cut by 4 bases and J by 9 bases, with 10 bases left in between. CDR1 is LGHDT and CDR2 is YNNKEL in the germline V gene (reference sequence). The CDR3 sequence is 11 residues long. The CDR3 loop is CASSLGLAQYF. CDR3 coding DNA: TGTGCCAGCAGCCTAGGACTCGCGCAGTACTTC.

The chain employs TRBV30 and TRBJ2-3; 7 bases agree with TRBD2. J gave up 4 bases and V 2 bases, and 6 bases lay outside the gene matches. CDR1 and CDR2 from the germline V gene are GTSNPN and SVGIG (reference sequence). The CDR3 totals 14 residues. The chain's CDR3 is CAWSTGGGADTQYF. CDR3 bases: TGTGCCTGGAGTACGGGAGGAGGCGCAGATACGCAGTATTTT.